The 13 T cell receptor beta chains below all came from one sample that was sequenced in a study of T cell repertoires in cytomegalovirus infection. TCRdb reanalysed the reads using MiXCR and keeps one entry per CDR3 protein. The sample yields about 570,000 distinct CDR3 sequences, about 39% seen once. Antigen specificity for these receptors is unknown. This specimen consisted of cultured PBMCs, obtained from culture after CMV antigen stimulation. These receptors were obtained from a human donor in good health (CMV status not recorded). Some clones in this sample may be carry-over from other donors' samples.

This clonotype was counted at least ten times. V and J are TRBV7-2 and TRBJ2-7; D unclear. The V end was cut by 4 bases, the J end by 1 base, with 11 bases between. The germline CDR1 and CDR2 sequences are SGHTA and FQGNSA. This CDR3 region has 14 residues. CDR3 region: CASSSPTGSYEQYF. In DNA, the CDR3 is TGTGCCAGCAGCTCCCCGACTGGTTCCTACGAGCAGTACTTC.

The V gene is TRBV12-3 or TRBV12-4, the J gene TRBJ2-5; the match to TRBD2 covers 11 bases. The CDR3 length is 19 residues. V dropped 3 bases and J dropped 5; count of bases not matched to a gene: 17. Here the CDR3 reads CASSFTGGPPTSGEETQYF. The CDR3 region has the DNA TGTGCCAGCAGTTTTACGGGGGGCCCTCCGACTAGCGGGGAGGAGACCCAGTACTTC.

This clonotype was detected only a few times. The gene calls are TRBV7-2 and TRBJ1-3, with D perhaps TRBD1 (6 bases). This CDR3 contains 15 residues. V was cut by 5 bases and J by 4 bases, with 15 bases left in between. Germline lookup yields CDR1 SGHTA and CDR2 FQGNSA. The CDR3 spells CASSLRGGPGNTIYF. CDR3 bases: TGTGCCAGCAGCCTCCGGGGGGGGCCCGGAAACACCATATATTTT.

A single count supports this clonotype. The CDR3 loop reads CSARLSGRGFEQFF. The CDR3 nucleotides read TGCAGTGCTAGACTTAGCGGGAGAGGTTTCGAGCAGTTCTTC. The chain uses TRBV20-1 and TRBJ2-1; 9 nucleotides match TRBD2. Germline CDR1 and CDR2: DFQATT and SNEGSKA (reference sequence). J gave up 10 bases and V 2 bases, and 9 bases lay outside the gene matches. CDR3 length: 14 residues.

The chain employs TRBV4-3 and TRBJ2-5; unclear D gene. V shed 1 base and J shed 1 base, with 13 bases lying between them. Germline V lookup: CDR1 LGHNA, CDR2 YSLEER. This CDR3 is 16 amino acids long. CDR3 amino acids: CASSQGGRPGQETQYF. In nucleotides, the CDR3 is TGCGCCAGCAGCCAAGGCGGCAGGCCAGGCCAAGAGACCCAGTACTTC.

V usage is TRBV6-1 and J usage is TRBJ1-3; possible D gene TRBD1, 5 bases. Trimming stripped 7 bases from V and 4 bases from J, with 14 bases between. Germline V CDR1 and CDR2: MNHNS, SASEGT. The CDR3 consists of 14 residues. Here the CDR3 reads CASITGRSGNTIYF. The CDR3 DNA sequence: TGTGCCAGCATTACGGGGCGTTCCGGAAACACCATATATTTT.

The V and J genes are TRBV6-6 and TRBJ1-1; D remains unclear. Trimming pared 5 bases from V and 5 bases from J, leaving 18 bases between. The CDR3 spans 15 residues. Germline V gene sequence: CDR1 MNHNY, CDR2 SVGAGI (reference sequence). This CDR3 reads CASSHTTRLGTEAFF. For the CDR3, the DNA is TGTGCCAGCAGTCACACCACCAGGCTGGGGACTGAAGCTTTCTTT.

This chain links TRBV20-1 with TRBJ1-2; no reliable D call. The germline gives CDR1 DFQATT, CDR2 SNEGSKA (reference sequence). V lost 0 bases, J lost 8 bases, and 19 bases lay in between. This CDR3 region has 15 residues. The CDR3 DNA reads TGCAGTGCTAGAGAGGTCGGGCAGGCAAGAAGGGGCTACACCTTC. This translates into CSAREVGQARRGYTF.

The gene calls are TRBV3-1 and TRBJ1-3; 10 bases line up with TRBD1. This CDR3 region has 15 residues. After removal of 4 bases from V and 10 bases from J, the junction contained 10 bases not matched to a gene. Per germline, CDR1 LGHDT and CDR2 YNNKEL (reference sequence). The CDR3 reads CASSPRTGGYATIYF. The CDR3 DNA reads as TGTGCCAGCAGCCCCCGGACAGGGGGATATGCGACCATATATTTT.

The rearrangement links TRBV7-2 to TRBJ2-4; D unclear. Per the germline V gene, CDR1 is SGHTA and CDR2 is FQGNSA. Trimming shortened V by 1 base and J by 2 bases, and 12 bases separated the two germline ends. The CDR3 spans 16 residues. The DNA for the CDR3 is TGTGCCAGCAGCTTAGATTACGAGGTCACCAAAAACATTCAGTACTTC. Encoded protein: CASSLDYEVTKNIQYF.

The chain has TRBV20-1 and TRBJ2-7, with 8 bases fitting TRBD2. J gave up 2 bases and V 5 bases, and 11 bases lay outside the gene matches. The CDR3 has 15 residues. Per the germline V gene, CDR1 is DFQATT and CDR2 is SNEGSKA (reference sequence). DNA for the CDR3: TGCAGTGCTCGGGAGGGAGGGTTCGGGGCCTACGAGCAGTACTTC. It encodes CSAREGGFGAYEQYF.

V is TRBV27 and J is TRBJ2-1; TRBD2 might be the D (6 bases). Germline assignment: CDR1 MNHEY and CDR2 SMNVEV (reference sequence). The CDR3 contains 13 residues. Trimming cost V 1 base and J 15 bases, with 16 bases left between them. The CDR3 DNA is TGTGCCAGCAGTTTATATCTGGGGGGATTACGGTTCTTC. This sequence encodes CASSLYLGGLRFF.

This clonotype turned up a few times. Germline and junction disagree at one end, which may indicate a read error. The chain combines TRBV6-1 with TRBJ1-2; a possible D gene is TRBD1 (5 bases). The CDR3 runs to 13 residues. Germline V gene lookup returns CDR1 MNHNS and CDR2 SASEGT. CDR3 region: CAGRDRTHYGYTF. The DNA for the CDR3 is TGTGCCGGCAGGGACCGAACCCACTATGGCTACACCTTC.